What follows are 8 T cell receptor beta chains derived from one specimen sequenced in a study of cytomegalovirus exposure and HLA in healthy donors. The PCR ran on 60 Vbeta and 13 Jbeta primers. The repertoire was sequenced with immunoSEQ multiplex PCR; TCRdb's copy has only in-frame clones and lacks some. Of 110,000 or so clones in the sample, 60% to 85% are singletons; the top ten hold roughly 8.6%. Material: PBMCs. The receptors here all came from a woman aged 40 to 49 in good health and CMV-seropositive.

The gene calls are TRBV4-1 and TRBJ1-6, with 8 positions matching TRBD1. J was trimmed by 7 bases and V by 1 base; bases with no gene match: 6. The germline V gene encodes CDR1 MGHRA and CDR2 YSYEKL. The CDR3 extends over 16 amino acids. CDR3 sequence reads: CASSQGRRTGNSPLHF. As DNA, the CDR3 is TGCGCCAGCAGCCAAGGAAGGAGGACAGGGAATTCACCCCTCCACTTT.

V is TRBV4-1 and J is TRBJ2-7; 10 bases map to TRBD1. V was clipped by 3 bases and J by 3 bases; unmatched bases: 11. Germline V gene data show CDR1 as MGHRA and CDR2 as YSYEKL. The CDR3 runs 17 residues. This CDR3 is CASSHTGTGARIYEQYF. Written as DNA, the CDR3 is TGCGCCAGCAGCCATACCGGGACAGGGGCGAGAATCTACGAGCAGTACTTC.

The V gene is TRBV6-7, the J gene TRBJ2-7, with D hard to call. TRBV6-7 is placed among ORFs of uncertain function. The CDR3 has 13 residues. Trimming left V 5 bases short and J 5 bases short, with 13 bases between. DNA of the CDR3: TGTGCCAGCAGTCCCCCCCCAGTCGACGAGCAGTACTTC. It translates to CASSPPPVDEQYF.

V and J are TRBV11-2 and TRBJ2-3; 15 bases are shared with TRBD2. This CDR3 has 16 residues. Trimming took 4 bases from V and 6 from J; bases not matched to a gene: 5. The V gene's germline CDR1 is SGHAT and CDR2 FQNNGV. This CDR3 is CASSSGLAGGEDTQYF. The CDR3 DNA reads as TGTGCCAGCAGCTCGGGACTAGCGGGAGGTGAGGATACGCAGTATTTT.

This chain uses TRBV5-5 with TRBJ1-2; 8 bases agree with TRBD1. V shed 1 base and J 4 bases; nucleotides not matched to a gene: 6. Germline CDR1 and CDR2: SGHKS and YYEKEE (reference sequence). The CDR3 covers 15 residues. The CDR3 is CASSLRAGGTYGYTF. In DNA, the CDR3 is TGTGCCAGCAGCTTGCGGGCAGGGGGCACCTATGGCTACACCTTC. Full variable domain (rest looked up from reference TRBV5-5 and TRBJ1-2): DAGVTQSPTHLIKTRGQQVTLRCSPISGHKSVSWYQQVLGQGPQFIFQYYEKEERGRGNFPDRFSARQFPNYSSELNVNALLLGDSALYLCASSLRAGGTYGYTFGSGTRLTVV.

This rearrangement joins TRBV4-3 to TRBJ1-1; tentative D call: TRBD1 (6 bases). CDR3 length: 14 residues. The V end lost 4 bases, the J end lost 4 bases, and 13 bases lay between the germline ends. CDR1 and CDR2 (germline): LGHNA, YSLEER. In DNA form, the CDR3 reads TGCGCCAGCAGCCCTTGGGGAGGGGGCACTGAAGCTTTCTTT. Amino acids: CASSPWGGGTEAFF.

The rearrangement links TRBV4-1 to TRBJ1-2, with D maybe TRBD1 (6 bases). This CDR3 has 15 amino acids. Trimming took off 3 bases at V and 2 bases at J, with 13 bases between the two ends. CDR1 MGHRA and CDR2 YSYEKL come from the germline V gene. The CDR3 sequence is CASSHLSTGNYGYTF. CDR3 in DNA: TGCGCCAGCAGCCACCTCAGCACAGGGAACTATGGCTACACCTTC.

V usage is TRBV12-5 and J usage is TRBJ2-1; TRBD2 agrees at 7 bases. With V trimmed by 0 bases and J by 9 bases, 14 bases remained unmatched. The CDR3 runs 17 residues. Germline-derived CDR1 and CDR2 are LGHNT and FRNRAP. The CDR3 DNA sequence: TGTGCTAGTGGTTTGGTCCGAAGGGCGGGGGAACAACCTGAGCAGTTCTTC. This translates into CASGLVRRAGEQPEQFF.